Shown below are 12 T cell receptor beta chains from a single sample sequenced in a study of siplizumab effects on memory and regulatory T cells. Profiled with immunoSEQ multiplex PCR; TCRdb holds only in-frame clones, not every one. The sample comprises around 110,000 clones, about 94% of which are singletons, and under 2% rests with the top ten. The sequenced sample was non-Treg CD4+ T cells sorted from blood. The receptor source for this set is a human donor in good health.

The chain combines TRBV11-2 with TRBJ1-4; 8 nucleotides agree with TRBD1. V lost 6 bases and J lost 5; bases outside the gene matches: 5. Germline CDR1 SGHAT, CDR2 FQNNGV. This CDR3 comprises 14 residues. The chain's CDR3 is CASSLQGGNEKLFF. In DNA form, the CDR3 reads TGTGCCAGCAGTTTACAGGGGGGGAATGAAAAACTGTTTTTT. The variable domain in full, completed from reference TRBV11-2 and TRBJ1-4, reads EAGVAQSPRYKIIEKRQSVAFWCNPISGHATLYWYQQILGQGPKLLIQFQNNGVVDDSQLPKDRFSAERLKGVDSTLKIQPAKLEDSAVYLCASSLQGGNEKLFFGSGTQLSVL.

The rearrangement joins TRBV19 to TRBJ2-1, with 7 positions matching TRBD2. From germline, CDR1 is LNHDA and CDR2 SQIVND (reference sequence). Losses at the gene ends were 6 bases for V and 0 bases for J; bases not matched to a gene: 5. This CDR3 spans 15 amino acids. CDR3 sequence: CASRELAPSYNEQFF. The DNA for the CDR3 is TGTGCCAGTAGAGAACTAGCGCCCTCCTACAATGAGCAGTTCTTC.

This chain uses TRBV5-6 with TRBJ2-1, with 8 bases matching TRBD2. V was pared by 6 bases and J by 2 bases, with 7 bases of the junction left unmatched. CDR1 SGHDT and CDR2 YYEEEE come from the germline V gene. The CDR3 has 15 amino acids. The CDR3 loop reads CASTLAGRTYNEQFF. DNA for the CDR3: TGTGCCAGCACCTTAGCGGGGAGGACCTACAATGAGCAGTTCTTC.

This rearrangement joins TRBV10-1 to TRBJ2-2, with D possibly TRBD1 on 5 matching bases. The germline gives CDR1 WNHNN, CDR2 SYGVQD (reference sequence). V shed 0 bases and J shed 5 bases, with 7 bases lying between them. The CDR3 contains 14 residues. The CDR3 DNA reads TGCGCCAGCAGTGAGTCAGGGGAAACCGGGGAGCTGTTTTTT. This sequence encodes CASSESGETGELFF.

The chain employs TRBV19 and TRBJ2-6; D remains ambiguous. V was cut by 7 bases and J by 1 base, with 11 bases left in between. The V gene's germline CDR1 is LNHDA and CDR2 SQIVND (reference sequence). The CDR3 has 15 residues. The CDR3 DNA is TGTGCCAGTATAGAGGTGGAGTCTGGGGCCAACGTCCTGACTTTC. Translating it yields CASIEVESGANVLTF.

This rearrangement joins TRBV5-1 to TRBJ2-1, with 10 bases aligning to TRBD1. V lost 4 bases and J lost 7; bases outside the gene matches: 8. The length of the CDR3 is 15 residues. Germline V gene data show CDR1 as SGHRS and CDR2 as YFSETQ. This CDR3 is CASSNRDRGDNEQFF. In DNA, the CDR3 is TGCGCCAGCAGCAACCGGGACAGGGGAGATAATGAGCAGTTCTTC.

V gene TRBV7-6 combines with J gene TRBJ1-3; D perhaps matches TRBD1 (5 bases). Germline V CDR1 and CDR2: SGHVS, FNYEAQ. Trimming removed 0 bases at V and 11 bases at J, with 11 bases between. This CDR3 comprises 13 residues. The CDR3 sequence: CASSLAREESIYF. Here the CDR3 DNA reads TGTGCCAGCAGCTTAGCCAGGGAGGAATCCATATATTTT.

The chain employs TRBV6-5 and TRBJ2-7, with D possibly TRBD1 on 6 matching bases. Germline lookup yields CDR1 MNHEY and CDR2 SVGAGI. The V end lost 6 bases, the J end lost 9 bases, and 12 bases lay between the germline ends. The CDR3 has 11 amino acids. CDR3 protein: CASRTGILQYF. Here the CDR3 DNA reads TGTGCCAGCAGAACAGGGATTTTGCAGTACTTC.

The chain is built from TRBV16 and TRBJ1-5, with 8 bases aligning to TRBD1. Looked up from germline, CDR1 is KGHSY and CDR2 is FQNENV. The ends lost 1 base at V and 7 bases at J; junction bases unmatched: 12. The CDR3 spans 17 residues. The CDR3 bases are TGTGCCAGCAGCCAATTCCCTCGGACAGGGCTGAAACAGCCCCAGCATTTT. Its translation is CASSQFPRTGLKQPQHF.

The chain couples TRBV7-9 to TRBJ1-2; no definite D call. The V and J ends lost 3 bases and 2 bases respectively, with 10 bases between them. Per germline, CDR1 SEHNR and CDR2 FQNEAQ (reference sequence). The CDR3 totals 14 residues. The CDR3 nucleotides are TGTGCCAGCAGCTTGTTGACGGAAAACTATGGCTACACCTTC. Its translation is CASSLLTENYGYTF.

CDR3 in DNA: TGTGCCAGCAGGAGAGGGGTTGGGGCCAACGTCCTGACTTTC. Translation: CASRRGVGANVLTF. The rearrangement joins TRBV6-5 to TRBJ2-6; either TRBD1 or TRBD2 may fit D (5 bases each). From germline, CDR1 is MNHEY and CDR2 SVGAGI. Trimming took 6 bases from V and 3 from J, leaving 9 bases between them. This CDR3 has 14 residues.

The chain employs TRBV7-3 and TRBJ2-7; D not certain. Deletions cut 6 bases from V and 5 bases from J, with 14 bases between. CDR3 length: 13 residues. CDR1 and CDR2 (germline): SGHTA, FQGTGA. CDR3 region: CASSRIAPDEQYF. The CDR3 nucleotides read TGTGCCAGCAGTCGGATAGCTCCCGACGAGCAGTACTTC.